This T cell receptor beta chain was captured in a study of T-cell memory formation after mild COVID-19. Study-level findings and limits: Contracting clones from day 15 to 85 showed balanced CD4/CD8; later expanders favored CD4+.

In this sample, this clonotype turned up a few times. Its antigen remains unidentified. TCRdb re-called the 5' RACE reads with MiXCR, one entry per CDR3 protein. The data hold a few hundred thousand distinct CDR3 sequences, with roughly a fifth observed a single time. The CDR3 runs 13 residues. The germline V gene encodes CDR1 LGHNA and CDR2 YSLEER. V lost 0 bases, J lost 6 bases, and 6 bases lay in between. This clonotype originated in a man aged 18-30 years who had mild COVID-19 (a few samples of this study predate the infection). Cell type and time point are not known. Material: PBMCs or a T cell subset sorted from them (not recorded which). The chain couples TRBV4-3 to TRBJ1-5; D remains unclear. The CDR3 nucleotides are TGCGCCAGCAGCCAAGATACCGGTCAGCCCCAGCATTTT. This sequence encodes CASSQDTGQPQHF.